This T cell receptor beta chain is drawn from a study of T cells after yellow fever vaccination. Universal primer sites and UMIs were introduced during 5'RACE template-switching synthesis of TCR cDNA. From the 5' RACE reads, TCRdb called clonotypes with MiXCR, one entry per CDR3 protein. Among roughly 150,000 distinct CDR3 sequences listed, approximately 6.8% were seen once. Trimming stripped 4 bases from V and 7 bases from J, with 13 bases between. Germline V CDR1 and CDR2: LGHDT, YNNKEL (reference sequence). This CDR3 region has 14 residues. Only a few counts were recorded for this clonotype. Its antigen remains unidentified. General study findings and limits: Some clonotypes, a small share, were shared between CD4 and CD8 compartments.

The TCR originated in a young man who received the YFV17D yellow fever vaccine. The rearrangement links TRBV3-1 to TRBJ1-4, with a tentative D call TRBD1 (5 bases). Sequencing used CD4+ T cells sorted from PBMCs, obtained 5 days after the first yellow fever vaccination. CDR3: CASSLGRWGEKLFF. In nucleotides, the CDR3 is TGTGCCAGCAGCCTGGGACGTTGGGGTGAAAAACTGTTTTTT. The entire variable domain, with the rest obtained from reference TRBV3-1 and TRBJ1-4, is as follows: DTAVSQTPKYLVTQMGNDKSIKCEQNLGHDTMYWYKQDSKKFLKIMFSYNNKELIINETVPNRFSPKSPDKAHLNLHINSLELGDSAVYFCASSLGRWGEKLFFGSGTQLSVL.